Each of the 29 T cell receptor beta chains below was sequenced from the same sample in a study of early T cells in non-severe SARS-CoV-2 infection (dated by TCRdb to the early 2020s). The method behind the library was 5' RACE. These reads were obtained on a NextSeq 500. TCRdb applied fastp at Q25 and MiXCR to the public reads, then kept only in-frame beta chains. One record per CDR3 amino acid sequence lists the most common genes and DNA. A total of roughly 40,000 distinct CDR3 sequences appear in this sample, roughly 5% of them only once. Jointly, the top ten make up about 5% of the sample. Material for sequencing was whole blood. The source of these receptors is an adult who was a healthcare worker with PCR-confirmed SARS-CoV-2 infection or an uninfected control (not recorded which).

To note about this clonotype: A much larger clone is a single base away; this may be a read error. The J gene is TRBJ2-2, the V gene TRBV5-1; a possible D gene is TRBD2 (6 bases). The germline CDR1 and CDR2 sequences are SGHRS and YFSETQ. There are 15 residues in the CDR3. The V end lost 0 bases, the J end lost 0 bases, and 6 bases lay between the germline ends. The DNA for the CDR3 is TGCGCCAGCAGCTTGGGCGGGGCGAACACCGGGGAGCTGTTTTTT. Its protein is CASSLGGANTGELFF.

This clonotype was recorded a few times. The chain carries TRBV4-3 and TRBJ1-1, with D maybe TRBD1 (6 bases). In germline, CDR1 is LGHNA, CDR2 YSLEER. V was shortened by 1 base and J by 1 base, with 10 bases between the two germline ends. The CDR3 is made up of 15 amino acids. The CDR3 DNA reads TGCGCCAGCAGCCAAGGCCAGACAGGGAACACTGAAGCTTTCTTT. It is translated as CASSQGQTGNTEAFF.

There are many counts of this clonotype. The V gene is TRBV7-6, the J gene TRBJ2-7, with D possibly TRBD2 on 6 matching bases. In germline, CDR1 is SGHVS, CDR2 FNYEAQ. The CDR3 loop spans 15 amino acids. V was shortened by 1 base and J by 0 bases, with 10 bases between the two germline ends. For the CDR3, the DNA is TGTGCCAGCAGCTTAGAGGAGGGGTTCTCCTACGAGCAGTACTTC. Translation gives CASSLEEGFSYEQYF.

This chain links TRBV29-1 with TRBJ1-1, with TRBD1 identical over 10 bases. In germline, CDR1 is SQVTM, CDR2 ANQGSEA. The CDR3 has 13 amino acids. J gave up 5 bases and V 6 bases, and 6 bases lay outside the gene matches. The CDR3 sequence: CSVNRDRGTEAFF. The CDR3 DNA reads TGCAGCGTCAACCGGGACAGGGGAACTGAAGCTTTCTTT.

This chain uses TRBV27 with TRBJ2-6, with D hard to call. Deletions cut 5 bases from V and 0 bases from J, with 11 bases between. From germline, CDR1 is MNHEY and CDR2 SMNVEV (reference sequence). This CDR3 has 16 amino acids. In DNA form, the CDR3 reads TGTGCCAGCAGTCGTCCGGAACGCTCTGGGGCCAACGTCCTGACTTTC. Its translation is CASSRPERSGANVLTF.

This clonotype has a count of ten or more. In DNA, the CDR3 is TGTGCCAGCAGTTCGGCTTCAGGGGGAAAACTGTTTTTT. Translating gives CASSSASGGKLFF. The chain employs TRBV27 and TRBJ1-4; TRBD1 aligns across 7 bases. CDR3 length: 13 amino acids. The V and J ends lost 4 bases and 10 bases, in that order; junction bases with no gene match: 6. Germline CDR1 and CDR2: MNHEY and SMNVEV (reference sequence).

In its sample, this clonotype was seen many times. The chain links TRBV6-5 to TRBJ2-3; 7 bases map to TRBD2. The CDR3 runs to 18 residues. J gave up 2 bases and V 0 bases, and 11 bases lay outside the gene matches. Looked up from germline, CDR1 is MNHEY and CDR2 is SVGAGI. For the CDR3, the DNA is TGTGCCAGCAGTTACTCGATCCCGGGGGGAGGGAACACAGATACGCAGTATTTT. It translates to CASSYSIPGGGNTDTQYF.

This clonotype was seen only a few times. V and J are TRBV5-1 and TRBJ2-1, with a weak D call TRBD1 (5 bases). V gave up 6 bases and J gave up 2 bases, with 12 bases separating them. This CDR3 contains 14 residues. Germline CDR1 and CDR2: SGHRS and YFSETQ. In DNA, the CDR3 is TGCGCCAGCACAAAGGCAGGGCCCTACAATGAGCAGTTCTTC. This encodes CASTKAGPYNEQFF.

The chain uses TRBV5-4 and TRBJ1-2; 9 nucleotides align to TRBD1. CDR3 length: 14 amino acids. The V gene's germline CDR1 is SGHNT and CDR2 YYREEE (reference sequence). The junction had 4 bases not matched to a gene; V was cut back by 2 bases and J by 5 bases. CDR3 in amino acids: CASSFPGQGYGYTF. CDR3 bases: TGTGCCAGCAGCTTTCCGGGACAGGGTTATGGCTACACCTTC. Filled out from reference TRBV5-4 and TRBJ1-2, the complete variable domain reads ETGVTQSPTHLIKTRGQQVTLRCSSQSGHNTVSWYQQALGQGPQFIFQYYREEENGRGNFPPRFSGLQFPNYSSELNVNALELDDSALYLCASSFPGQGYGYTFGSGTRLTVV.

As DNA, the CDR3 is TGTGCCAGCAGCTTAGTACTAGCGGGGGGCGGCCGGGAGACCCAGTACTTC. This sequence encodes CASSLVLAGGGRETQYF. This chain uses TRBV7-2 with TRBJ2-5, with 12 nucleotides matching TRBD2. The germline V gene has CDR1 SGHTA and CDR2 FQGNSA. This CDR3 comprises 17 residues. Germline trimming cut 1 base from V and 5 bases from J; bases unmatched to any gene: 8.

This clonotype was seen repeatedly, ten times or more. Here the CDR3 DNA reads TGTGCCAGCAGTTATAACCTGAGGGACCGCGAGCAGTACTTC. Its translation: CASSYNLRDREQYF. The chain joins TRBV6-6 to TRBJ2-7; D is perhaps TRBD1 or TRBD2 (5 bases each). The V gene lost 3 bases and the J gene lost 6 bases, with 15 bases spanning the gap. Germline V CDR1 and CDR2: MNHNY, SVGAGI (reference sequence). This CDR3 contains 14 residues.

This clonotype was seen repeatedly, ten times or more. V and J are TRBV4-3 and TRBJ1-2; no clear D. CDR3 size: 16 residues. Germline-derived CDR1 and CDR2 are LGHNA and YSLEER. V lost 0 bases and J lost 0, with 11 bases in between. CDR3 sequence reads: CASSQDTGIANYGYTF. As DNA, the CDR3 is TGCGCCAGCAGCCAAGACACGGGCATAGCTAACTATGGCTACACCTTC.

The chain employs TRBV3-1 and TRBJ2-1, with TRBD2 matching 7 bases. Germline trimming cut 4 bases from V and 6 bases from J; bases unmatched to any gene: 9. Germline V CDR1 and CDR2: LGHDT, YNNKEL (reference sequence). This CDR3 contains 15 residues. CDR3 amino acids: CASSRGLVEGNEQFF. The CDR3 bases are TGTGCCAGCAGCCGCGGACTAGTCGAGGGCAATGAGCAGTTCTTC.

The table lists this clonotype with a few counts. J is TRBJ2-7 and V is TRBV29-1; 8 bases line up with TRBD1. The germline V gene has CDR1 SQVTM and CDR2 ANQGSEA. The trim removed 7 bases at V and 2 bases at J, leaving 4 bases unmatched. The CDR3 has 12 amino acids. The CDR3 DNA reads TGCAGCGCCCGACAGGGGCCCTACGAGCAGTACTTC. Its protein is CSARQGPYEQYF.

This clonotype was recorded many times. This sequence joins TRBV5-1 and TRBJ2-3; D possibly uses TRBD1 or TRBD2 (6 bases each). Germline-derived CDR1 and CDR2 are SGHRS and YFSETQ. V was clipped by 1 base and J by 2 bases, with 11 bases between them. There are 15 residues in the CDR3. CDR3 nucleotides: TGCGCCAGCAGCTTGAAGGGGGAGGTCACAGATACGCAGTATTTT. Translated, it gives CASSLKGEVTDTQYF.

This clonotype was seen only a few times. The V and J genes are TRBV7-2 and TRBJ1-1; 7 nucleotides agree with TRBD1. Germline V gene lookup returns CDR1 SGHTA and CDR2 FQGNSA. CDR3 length: 14 amino acids. The junction had 3 bases not matched to a gene; V was cut back by 3 bases and J by 2 bases. The CDR3 loop reads CASSFTGVNTEAFF. CDR3 nucleotides: TGTGCCAGCAGCTTTACAGGGGTTAACACTGAAGCTTTCTTT.

This clonotype was seen a handful of times. The chain employs TRBV20-1 and TRBJ1-1, with D maybe TRBD1 (5 bases). The CDR3 length is 14 residues. The germline V and J ends were trimmed by 3 bases and 5 bases, with 16 bases remaining between them. Germline V gene sequence: CDR1 DFQATT, CDR2 SNEGSKA (reference sequence). CDR3 loop: CSASPDRGTTEAFF. The CDR3, as DNA: TGCAGTGCTAGTCCCGACAGAGGGACGACTGAAGCTTTCTTT.

This clonotype was counted ten times or more. The chain uses TRBV5-1 and TRBJ1-1, with D unclear. Germline-derived CDR1 and CDR2 are SGHRS and YFSETQ. CDR3 length equals 13 residues. V shed 5 bases and J shed 7 bases, with 15 bases lying between them. CDR3 loop: CASRSQEEGEAFF. The CDR3 nucleotides are TGCGCCAGCAGATCCCAGGAAGAGGGTGAAGCTTTCTTT.

This clonotype has only a few counts. This sequence joins TRBV11-2 and TRBJ1-1; perhaps TRBD1 as D (6 bases). V was clipped by 4 bases and J by 1 base, with 19 bases between them. This CDR3 is built from 17 residues. Looked up from germline, CDR1 is SGHAT and CDR2 is FQNNGV. CDR3 bases: TGTGCCAGCAGCTCCTCCTTTCAGGGGACGACGAACACTGAAGCTTTCTTT. Protein sequence: CASSSSFQGTTNTEAFF.

This clonotype was counted only a few times. The J gene is TRBJ2-1, the V gene TRBV7-8; the D gene is possibly TRBD2 (6 bases). The CDR3 runs to 15 residues. Germline-derived CDR1 and CDR2 are SGHVS and FQNEAQ. The V gene lost 3 bases and the J gene lost 3 bases, with 12 bases spanning the gap. CDR3 residues: CASSFTAGRYNEQFF. CDR3 nucleotide sequence: TGTGCCAGCAGCTTCACGGCGGGACGCTACAATGAGCAGTTCTTC.

Many counts were recorded for this clonotype. The genes are TRBV10-3 and TRBJ2-7; D unclear. V lost 6 bases, J lost 2 bases, and 11 bases lay in between. The CDR3 length is 13 residues. CDR1 and CDR2 (germline): ENHRY, SYGVKD. CDR3 region: CAIRFPATYEQYF. Here the CDR3 DNA reads TGTGCCATCAGATTTCCAGCAACCTACGAGCAGTACTTC.

This clonotype was recorded a few times. The J gene is TRBJ2-1, the V gene TRBV12-3 or TRBV12-4; no definite D call. CDR3 length: 12 residues. The V and J ends lost 3 bases and 7 bases respectively, with 7 bases between them. The DNA of the CDR3 is TGTGCCAGCAGTTTTGTATTGAATGAGCAGTTCTTC. The encoded protein is CASSFVLNEQFF.

This clonotype was detected many times. The J gene is TRBJ1-2, the V gene TRBV6-5; weak D call: TRBD1 (6 bases). Between the trimmed V and J ends, which lost 6 bases and 8 bases, there was a span of 25 bases. Germline lookup yields CDR1 MNHEY and CDR2 SVGAGI. The CDR3 has 16 residues. The CDR3 reads CASSTRNTGIPQGYTF. The CDR3 DNA sequence: TGTGCCAGCAGCACACGTAATACAGGGATTCCCCAGGGCTACACCTTC.

This clonotype was seen ten or more times. CDR3: CASSYELGAQPQHF. CDR3 bases: TGTGCCAGCAGTTACGAGCTAGGCGCTCAGCCCCAGCATTTT. V and J are TRBV6-2 or TRBV6-3 and TRBJ1-5; D is undetermined. Germline-derived CDR1 and CDR2 are MNHEY and SVGEGT. This CDR3 spans 14 amino acids. Trimming removed 2 bases at V and 6 bases at J, with 11 bases between.

This clonotype was recorded many times. V is TRBV30 and J is TRBJ1-3; TRBD1 matches 7 bases. The J segment lost 2 bases and the V segment lost 4 bases, leaving 8 bases of the junction unmatched. CDR1 is GTSNPN and CDR2 is SVGIG in the germline V gene (reference sequence). This CDR3 is 15 amino acids long. CDR3 nucleotides: TGTGCCTGGATTACCCCAGGGGGACCTGGAAACACCATATATTTT. The encoded protein is CAWITPGGPGNTIYF.

There are many counts of this clonotype. V gene TRBV12-3 or TRBV12-4 combines with J gene TRBJ2-2, with unresolved D. V was pared by 6 bases and J by 4 bases, with 15 bases between. There are 15 residues in the CDR3. The CDR3 region has the DNA TGTGCCAGCAGCCCCGGTAGAATGGGCACCGGGGAGCTGTTTTTT. The encoded protein is CASSPGRMGTGELFF.

This clonotype was detected many times. The CDR3 protein is CASSEYSGYGYTF. In DNA form, the CDR3 reads TGTGCCAGCAGTGAATATAGTGGGTATGGCTACACCTTC. The chain uses TRBV25-1 and TRBJ1-2; no definite D call. The ends were cut back, 0 bases at V and 5 bases at J, with 7 bases in the middle. Looked up from germline, CDR1 is MGHDK and CDR2 is SYGVNS. This CDR3 spans 13 amino acids.

This clonotype was recorded at least ten times. The rearrangement uses TRBV28 and TRBJ2-1; 9 nucleotides line up with TRBD1. The CDR3 contains 15 residues. The ends lost 4 bases at V and 9 bases at J; junction bases unmatched: 10. The germline V gene has CDR1 MDHEN and CDR2 SYDVKM. DNA for the CDR3: TGTGCCAGCAGTTCCCGGGACAGGGCTTCTTTTGAGCAGTTCTTC. Amino acid sequence: CASSSRDRASFEQFF. Drawing the rest from reference TRBV28 and TRBJ2-1, the complete variable domain is DVKVTQSSRYLVKRTGEKVFLECVQDMDHENMFWYRQDPGLGLRLIYFSYDVKMKEKGDIPEGYSVSREKKERFSLILESASTNQTSMYLCASSSRDRASFEQFFGPGTRLTVL.

There are many counts of this clonotype. The V call is TRBV7-9, the J call TRBJ2-3; perhaps TRBD1 as D (6 bases). The CDR3 contains 16 residues. Deletions cut 4 bases from V and 2 bases from J, with 16 bases between. CDR1 is SEHNR and CDR2 is FQNEAQ in the germline V gene (reference sequence). In DNA, the CDR3 is TGTGCCAGCAGCTCCGGACAGCCGCGCCTCACAGATACGCAGTATTTT. Translating gives CASSSGQPRLTDTQYF.